The next 15 T cell receptor beta chains were all read from a single sample in a study of post-analysis software for immune sequencing data. Each TCR beta cDNA library carried unique molecular identifiers. TCRdb used MiXCR to reprocess the PCR reads, holding one entry per CDR3 protein. Of roughly 160,000 distinct CDR3 sequences in the sample, 36% were seen once. The starting material was blood, obtained after autologous hematopoietic stem cell transplantation. The receptors were gathered from a girl aged 10 to 17 with multiple sclerosis.

This clonotype was seen just once. Relative to the germline gene, one junction end is altered; a read error may explain this. V usage is TRBV20-1 and J usage is TRBJ2-1; 8 bases agree with TRBD2. CDR1 is DFQATT and CDR2 is SNEGSKA in the germline V gene (reference sequence). The CDR3 runs to 14 residues. CDR3 amino acids: CSAAGERGPNEQFF. Written as DNA, the CDR3 is TGTAGTGCTGCGGGAGAGCGGGGGCCCAATGAGCAGTTCTTC.

The genes are TRBV6-1 and TRBJ2-5, with D possibly being TRBD2 (6 bases). The ends were cut back, 2 bases at V and 5 bases at J, with 12 bases in the middle. This CDR3 spans 14 amino acids. CDR1 is MNHNS and CDR2 is SASEGT in the germline V gene. The CDR3, as DNA: TGTGCCAGCAGTGAAACGACTAGTTGGGAGACCCAGTACTTC. As protein: CASSETTSWETQYF.

Remarks on this clonotype: Just one base apart from a much larger clone, this may be a read error. DNA of the CDR3: TGTGCTAGCAGCTTAGGGGGGGTCTACAATGAGCAGTTCTTC. As protein: CASSLGGVYNEQFF. J is TRBJ2-1 and V is TRBV7-7, with a possible D match to TRBD2 (7 bases). CDR1 SSHAT and CDR2 FNYEAQ come from the germline V gene (reference sequence). CDR3 length equals 14 residues.

This clonotype has only a few counts. J is TRBJ2-3 and V is TRBV7-2; D might be TRBD2 (6 bases). Trimming removed 0 bases at V and 1 base at J, with 20 bases between. The CDR3 covers 19 residues. Germline values: CDR1 SGHTA, CDR2 FQGNSA. The CDR3 DNA reads as TGTGCCAGCAGCTTAGCTCCCGGGAGACTATATGGTGGCACAGATACGCAGTATTTT. Translated, it gives CASSLAPGRLYGGTDTQYF.

The rearrangement links TRBV9 to TRBJ1-5; D gene uncertain. Germline CDR1 and CDR2: SGDLS and YYNGEE. Trimming cost V 0 bases and J 8 bases, with 15 bases left between them. The CDR3 contains 15 residues. CDR3 DNA: TGTGCCAGCAGCGTAGATGGCCTCCACATCAAGCCCCAGCATTTT. Its protein is CASSVDGLHIKPQHF.

This chain connects TRBV2 to TRBJ2-7; D is ambiguous. Germline loops: CDR1 SNHLY, CDR2 FYNNEI. The CDR3 loop spans 14 amino acids. The germline V and J ends were trimmed by 2 bases and 2 bases, with 10 bases remaining between them. The CDR3 DNA is TGTGCCAGCAGTGAATACGCGGCGACCTACGAGCAGTACTTC. Translated, it gives CASSEYAATYEQYF.

This clonotype was detected only a few times. V and J are TRBV6-5 and TRBJ1-6; tentatively, D is TRBD1 (6 bases). CDR1 and CDR2 (germline): MNHEY, SVGAGI. This CDR3 spans 18 amino acids. V lost 0 bases to trimming and J lost 0 bases, with 12 bases between them. In DNA, the CDR3 is TGTGCCAGCAGTTACTCGGACAGATTGAGCTCCTATAATTCACCCCTCCACTTT. This sequence encodes CASSYSDRLSSYNSPLHF.

The chain has TRBV7-9 and TRBJ2-1, with 11 bases aligning to TRBD2. This CDR3 has 20 amino acids. The junction had 19 bases not matched to a gene; V was cut back by 5 bases and J by 4 bases. The germline gives CDR1 SEHNR, CDR2 FQNEAQ (reference sequence). The CDR3 DNA follows: TGTGCCAGCAGCCCAACGAACTCGGCTAGCGGGAGGTTGCGGTACAATGAGCAGTTCTTC. Protein sequence: CASSPTNSASGRLRYNEQFF.

The rearrangement uses TRBV6-2 or TRBV6-3 and TRBJ2-7; D is possibly TRBD2 (5 bases). CDR3 size: 16 residues. The germline gives CDR1 MNHEY, CDR2 SVGEGT. Deletions cut 0 bases from V and 3 bases from J, with 15 bases between. In DNA, the CDR3 is TGTGCCAGCAGTTACTCGATTGCAGTCGGAGGCTACGAGCAGTACTTC. Residues: CASSYSIAVGGYEQYF.

The chain has TRBV12-3 or TRBV12-4 and TRBJ2-1, with D maybe TRBD1 (6 bases). Trimming removed 0 bases from V and 9 bases from J, with 15 bases in between. This CDR3 comprises 15 residues. The CDR3: CASSLAIGGASEQFF. CDR3 in DNA: TGTGCCAGCAGTTTAGCAATAGGGGGAGCTAGTGAGCAGTTCTTC.

The rearrangement links TRBV20-1 to TRBJ2-3; D is perhaps TRBD2 (5 bases). Germline V lookup: CDR1 DFQATT, CDR2 SNEGSKA (reference sequence). This CDR3 is 15 amino acids long. Trimming pared 5 bases from V and 4 bases from J, leaving 19 bases between. The DNA of the CDR3 is TGCAGTGCTCCTGACCTAGCCAGCCGTTCAGATACGCAGTATTTT. It yields the protein CSAPDLASRSDTQYF.

This clonotype appeared many times. The chain couples TRBV27 to TRBJ2-1, with 7 bases fitting TRBD1. CDR1 is MNHEY and CDR2 is SMNVEV in the germline V gene (reference sequence). J was trimmed by 1 base and V by 6 bases; bases with no gene match: 6. The length of the CDR3 is 15 residues. The CDR3 DNA follows: TGTGCCAGCAGCTTGGACAGGAGTTCCTACAATGAGCAGTTCTTC. Translation: CASSLDRSSYNEQFF.

There are a few counts of this clonotype. The chain carries TRBV7-3 and TRBJ2-1; 7 nucleotides line up with TRBD1. Per germline, CDR1 SGHTA and CDR2 FQGTGA. The CDR3 totals 15 residues. Trimming cost V 5 bases and J 4 bases; bases outside gene matches: 8. CDR3 loop: CASSPDRALYNEQFF. Here the CDR3 DNA reads TGTGCCAGCAGCCCCGACAGGGCCCTATACAATGAGCAGTTCTTC.

The chain recombines TRBV7-2 with TRBJ2-7, with TRBD1 matching over 9 bases. This CDR3 is built from 15 residues. Trimming cost V 5 bases and J 6 bases; bases outside gene matches: 11. Germline CDR1 reads SGHTA; CDR2 reads FQGNSA. The CDR3 protein is CASSPPGQGYLEQYF. DNA for the CDR3: TGTGCCAGCAGCCCTCCGGGACAGGGTTATCTCGAGCAGTACTTC. The variable domain in full, with the rest retrieved from reference TRBV7-2 and TRBJ2-7, is GAGVSQSPSNKVTEKGKDVELRCDPISGHTALYWYRQSLGQGLEFLIYFQGNSAPDKSGLPSDRFSAERTGGSVSTLTIQRTQQEDSAVYLCASSPPGQGYLEQYFGPGTRLTVT.

The genes are TRBV4-3 and TRBJ2-4; TRBD1 might be the D (6 bases). The J call may be in error: the DNA end matches TRBJ2-5 better. CDR1 and CDR2 from the germline V gene are LGHNA and YSLEER. CDR3 size: 15 residues. The CDR3 DNA is TGCGCCAGCAGCCAAGTTAACACAGGGAGCGAGACCCAGTACTTC. This sequence encodes CASSQVNTGSETQYF.